The rows below give T cell receptor beta chains drawn from one sample of a study of control samples from healthy donors and cancer patients. TCRdb's copy holds only in-frame clones and misses some; the assay was immunoSEQ multiplex PCR. This sample has around 150,000 clones; about 94% occur once, and the top ten carry more than 8%. Input material: blood. The receptor set was obtained from a woman in her 40s in good health. The CDR3 runs from the conserved cysteine through the conserved F or W. The order of the fields is J gene, V gene, D gene, clone size, CDR3 protein, CDR3 DNA. The D gene is left open where the match is weak. Part of the rows lack a size; the others show once, few, many or a class for expanded clones.

TRBJ2-2	TRBV5-1	NA	NA	CASSPRGFGPAGELFF	TGCGCCAGCAGCCCGAGGGGGTTCGGACCGGCGGGGGAGCTGTTTTTT
TRBJ1-6	TRBV9	NA	NA	CASSVQGNNSPLHF	TGTGCCAGCAGCGTACAGGGCAACAATTCACCCCTCCACTTT
TRBJ2-5	TRBV5-1	NA	NA	CASSLGAVQETQYF	TGCGCCAGCAGCTTGGGAGCAGTCCAAGAGACCCAGTACTTC
TRBJ2-2	TRBV12-5	NA	NA	CASGLGATGELFF	TGTGCTAGTGGTTTGGGCGCTACCGGGGAGCTGTTTTTT
TRBJ2-3	TRBV7-9	TRBD2	NA	CASSLVAGGHGPTDTQYF	TGTGCCAGCAGCTTAGTAGCGGGGGGGCATGGTCCCACAGATACGCAGTATTTT
TRBJ2-2	TRBV10-2	NA	NA	CASSQGGTGELFF	TGCGCCAGCAGTCAGGGAGGCACCGGGGAGCTGTTTTTT
TRBJ1-1	TRBV7-2	NA	NA	CASSLQGLSTEAFF	TGTGCCAGCAGCTTACAGGGACTAAGCACTGAAGCTTTCTTT
TRBJ1-4	TRBV7-2	TRBD1	NA	CASSASGGINEKLFF	TGTGCCAGCAGCGCATCAGGGGGAATTAATGAAAAACTGTTTTTT
TRBJ1-1	TRBV5-4	NA	NA	CASSLVGGRLNTEAFF	TGTGCCAGCAGCCTGGTCGGGGGGCGGTTGAACACTGAAGCTTTCTTT
TRBJ2-7	TRBV5-4	NA	NA	CATLIWDTYEQYF	TGTGCCACCTTGATTTGGGATACCTACGAGCAGTACTTC
TRBJ2-1	TRBV6-5	NA	NA	CASSSGSYRSNEQFF	TGTGCCAGCAGTTCAGGGTCGTACAGGAGCAATGAGCAGTTCTTC
TRBJ1-1	TRBV3-1/TRBV3-2	NA	NA	CASSQGLLGIRAFF	TGTGCCAGCAGCCAAGGGTTGTTGGGGATTAGAGCTTTCTTT
TRBJ2-2	TRBV29-1	NA	NA	CSAIQGSHTGELFF	TGCAGCGCTATACAGGGTTCGCACACCGGGGAGCTGTTTTTT
TRBJ1-1	TRBV11-3	TRBD1	once	CASSLGGTGQNTEAFF	TGTGCCAGCAGCTTAGGTGGGACAGGACAGAACACTGAAGCTTTCTTT
TRBJ1-1	TRBV9	NA	once	CASSIGTANTEAFF	TGTGCCAGCAGCATCGGGACGGCGAACACTGAAGCTTTCTTT
TRBJ1-4	TRBV9	NA	NA	CASSASARLLRDEKLFF	TGTGCCAGCAGCGCCTCGGCGCGGCTTCTCAGGGATGAAAAACTGTTTTTT
TRBJ1-2	TRBV7-9	NA	NA	CASRGSVYGYTF	TGTGCCAGTCGGGGGTCGGTCTATGGCTACACCTTC
TRBJ2-3	TRBV25-1	TRBD1	NA	CASSASGTGHTDTQYF	TGTGCCAGCAGTGCCTCCGGGACAGGGCACACAGATACGCAGTATTTT
TRBJ1-3	TRBV7-8	NA	NA	CASSLAGNENTIYF	TGTGCCAGCAGCTTAGCAGGGAATGAGAACACCATATATTTT
TRBJ2-4	TRBV2	NA	NA	CASRALGRAKNIQYF	TGTGCCAGCAGGGCCCTCGGGCGAGCCAAAAACATTCAGTACTTC
TRBJ2-3	TRBV4-1	TRBD2	few	CASSEAGLAFSDTQYF	TGCGCCAGCAGCGAAGCCGGACTAGCTTTTTCAGATACGCAGTATTTT
TRBJ1-1	TRBV4-3	TRBD1	once	CASSQVNRGAFEAFF	TGCGCCAGCAGCCAAGTAAACAGGGGGGCATTTGAAGCTTTCTTT
TRBJ1-2	TRBV6-6	NA	NA	CASSRLLADYTF	TGTGCCAGCAGTCGACTACTGGCAGATTACACCTTC
TRBJ1-2	TRBV6-5	NA	NA	CASRGWKNGYTF	TGTGCCAGCAGGGGGTGGAAGAATGGCTACACCTTC
TRBJ2-7	TRBV6-5	NA	NA	CASSYRPGRAVEQYF	TGTGCCAGCAGCTATCGGCCGGGCAGGGCGGTCGAGCAGTACTTC
TRBJ1-1	TRBV5-4	NA	NA	CASSREAEAFF	TGTGCCAGCAGCCGGGAAGCTGAAGCTTTCTTT
TRBJ1-5	TRBV30	NA	NA	CAWSRSIQQPQHF	TGTGCCTGGAGTAGGAGTATTCAACAGCCCCAGCATTTT
TRBJ2-1	TRBV4-1	NA	NA	CASSQDPARVPYNEQFF	TGCGCCAGCAGCCAAGATCCGGCCAGGGTGCCCTACAATGAGCAGTTCTTC
TRBJ2-3	TRBV5-1	NA	NA	CASSLAQLGLHRDTQYF	TGCGCCAGCAGCTTGGCCCAACTGGGACTTCATAGAGATACGCAGTATTTT
TRBJ1-5	TRBV19	TRBD1	NA	CASSIVRGTGVNQPQHF	TGTGCCAGTAGTATAGTTAGGGGGACAGGGGTCAATCAGCCCCAGCATTTT
TRBJ2-4	TRBV11-2	TRBD1	NA	CASSPGTGVAKNIQYF	TGTGCCAGCAGCCCCGGGACAGGGGTAGCCAAAAACATTCAGTACTTC
TRBJ1-3	TRBV18	NA	NA	CASSPEIGAGNTIYF	TGTGCCAGCTCACCCGAAATAGGGGCTGGAAACACCATATATTTT
TRBJ1-5	TRBV10-3	TRBD1	NA	CAISEFKGAHQPQHF	TGTGCCATCAGTGAGTTTAAGGGGGCCCATCAGCCCCAGCATTTT
TRBJ2-5	TRBV7-9	NA	NA	CASSPPASSGKETQYF	TGTGCCAGCAGCCCCCCGGCGAGTAGCGGAAAAGAGACCCAGTACTTC
TRBJ1-5	TRBV7-2	NA	NA	CASSAFSYQPQHF	TGTGCCAGCAGCGCCTTTTCTTATCAGCCCCAGCATTTT
TRBJ1-5	TRBV19	NA	once	CASRLRARNQPQHF	TGTGCCAGTAGACTTAGGGCCCGCAATCAGCCCCAGCATTTT
TRBJ2-3	TRBV5-6	NA	NA	CASSLNFGASTDTQYF	TGTGCCAGCAGCCTTAACTTTGGGGCTTCCACAGATACGCAGTATTTT
TRBJ1-5	TRBV19	TRBD1	NA	CASSQQGNWRNQPQHF	TGTGCCAGTAGTCAACAGGGGAACTGGCGCAATCAGCCCCAGCATTTT
TRBJ2-7	TRBV20-1	TRBD2	once	CSASGRGGLYEQYF	TGCAGTGCTAGTGGTCGGGGGGGCCTGTACGAGCAGTACTTC
TRBJ2-5	TRBV10-3	TRBD2	NA	CAISESGTRVETQYF	TGTGCCATCAGTGAGTCAGGGACTAGGGTAGAGACCCAGTACTTC
TRBJ2-2	TRBV2	NA	NA	CASRLDTGELFF	TGTGCCAGCAGACTGGATACCGGGGAGCTGTTTTTT
TRBJ1-1	TRBV7-2	NA	few	CASSNSGNTEAFF	TGTGCCAGCAGTAATAGCGGGAACACTGAAGCTTTCTTT
TRBJ1-5	TRBV21-1	NA	NA	CASRTEGGAGDSNQPQHF	TGTGCCAGCAGGACGGAGGGGGGAGCAGGGGATAGCAATCAGCCCCAGCATTTT
TRBJ2-6	TRBV19	NA	NA	CASSIAMDPGANVLTF	TGTGCCAGTAGTATAGCTATGGACCCTGGGGCCAACGTCCTGACTTTC
TRBJ2-7	TRBV5-6	NA	NA	CASSLEQVAYEQYF	TGTGCCAGCAGCTTGGAGCAGGTAGCCTACGAGCAGTACTTC
TRBJ1-2	TRBV9	NA	NA	CASSPSPVHYGYTF	TGTGCCAGCAGCCCCAGCCCAGTTCACTATGGCTACACCTTC
TRBJ2-2	TRBV5-8	TRBD1	NA	CASSFDRDGELFF	TGTGCCAGCAGCTTTGACAGGGACGGGGAGCTGTTTTTT
TRBJ1-2	TRBV6-1	NA	NA	CASSEASGANYGYTF	TGTGCCAGCAGTGAAGCCTCGGGAGCTAACTATGGCTACACCTTC
TRBJ2-7	TRBV4-1	TRBD1	NA	CASSQAGTGGYEQYF	TGCGCCAGCAGCCAAGCCGGGACAGGGGGCTACGAGCAGTACTTC
TRBJ1-6	TRBV2	NA	NA	CASKRDSNSPLHF	TGTGCCAGCAAACGGGACTCAAATTCACCCCTCCACTTT
TRBJ2-4	TRBV21-1	NA	NA	CASSPPRGNAKNIQYF	TGTGCCAGCAGCCCCCCCCGCGGGAACGCCAAAAACATTCAGTACTTC
TRBJ2-6	TRBV30	NA	NA	CAWKQVSGANVLTF	TGTGCCTGGAAACAGGTCTCTGGGGCCAACGTCCTGACTTTC
TRBJ1-1	TRBV9	NA	NA	CASSTDSLGTEAFF	TGTGCCAGCAGCACCGACAGCCTCGGCACTGAAGCTTTCTTT
TRBJ1-4	TRBV28	NA	NA	CASSQSPSGVEKLFF	TGTGCCAGCAGCCAGAGCCCTTCGGGGGTGGAAAAACTGTTTTTT
TRBJ1-2	TRBV11-2	NA	NA	CASSLDSRDSYGYTF	TGTGCCAGCAGCTTAGATAGTCGTGACTCCTATGGCTACACCTTC
TRBJ2-5	TRBV6-1	NA	NA	CASSDYHKTQYF	TGTGCCAGCAGTGATTATCATAAGACCCAGTACTTC
TRBJ1-1	TRBV6-5	NA	once	CASSYLNGNTEAFF	TGTGCCAGCAGTTACTTAAACGGGAACACTGAAGCTTTCTTT
TRBJ2-1	TRBV19	TRBD2	NA	CASSIPAGGPGQFF	TGTGCCAGTAGTATCCCAGCGGGAGGGCCTGGGCAGTTCTTC